This TCR beta chain was recorded in a study of CXCR3-negative and CXCR3-positive naive CD8 T cells. For the study at large: A total of 130 million to 150 million TRB reads was generated, with about 1.5 +/- 0.3 million per library. Findings of the study overall: The TRBV-TRBJ usage of naive CXCR3-negative and CXCR3-positive cells was similar, but that of memory cells differed. Partly lower CXCR3 expression followed cryopreservation, and most assays relied on fresh PBMCs. CXCR3-positive naive cells had more hydrophobic TRB CDR3s than CXCR3-negative naive cells.

To note about this clonotype: Its specificity is not known.

The CDR3 totals 13 residues. Germline V gene sequence: CDR1 MDHEN, CDR2 SYDVKM. UMI labels and 5' RACE were used to prepare the TRB cDNA libraries. From its re-call of the 5' RACE reads, TCRdb lists each CDR3 protein once, without DNA. Recorded here are tens of thousands of distinct CDR3 sequences; the top ten clones represent approximately 0.5%. Every individual CD8+ T cell subset underwent sorting in triplicate at 280,000 or so cells apiece. The sample taken for sequencing was naive CXCR3+ CD8+ T cells from blood. The sample's subset: CD45RO-CCR7+CD27+CD95- naive CD8+ T cells expressing CXCR3 (TNR3+). The source is a human donor in good health. Some clones in this sample may be carry-over from other donors' samples. The chain couples TRBV28 to TRBJ2-3. The CDR3: CASSQSSTDTQYF.